The 15 T cell receptor beta chains presented below share a single source sample, sequenced in a study of vaccination and CD4 T cells after COVID-19. Oncomine TCR Beta short-read sequencing was applied to DNA from cultured CD4+ T cells. TCRdb ran MiXCR on the PCR reads and lists one entry per CDR3 protein. The top ten hold approximately 7.4% of the sample, which has around 17,000 distinct CDR3 sequences, roughly 56% seen once. Their target antigens are unknown. As for treatment: approximately 9-day PBMC culture with coronavirus spike peptide pools or control peptides (ViraFEST assay). The sample was CD4+ T cells from blood, cultured in vitro. The receptors here all came from a human donor who had recovered from COVID-19.

The rearrangement joins TRBV5-1 to TRBJ2-5; weak D call: TRBD1 (6 bases). The CDR3 length is 14 residues. V was trimmed by 4 bases and J by 2 bases, leaving 12 bases between them. Per germline, CDR1 SGHRS and CDR2 YFSETQ. Here the CDR3 reads CASSPQGFQETQYF. In DNA, the CDR3 is TGCGCCAGCAGCCCACAGGGATTTCAAGAGACCCAGTACTTC.

The rearrangement joins TRBV20-1 to TRBJ1-2; D is possibly TRBD1 (5 bases). The CDR3 has 14 amino acids. Germline CDR1 is DFQATT and CDR2 is SNEGSKA (reference sequence). Trimming left V 1 base short and J 8 bases short, with 17 bases between. The CDR3 DNA follows: TGCAGTGCTAGAGTCCCCGGCAGGGCGAACGGCTACACCTTC. Translating gives CSARVPGRANGYTF.

The chain joins TRBV6-1 to TRBJ2-1, with TRBD1 matching over 8 bases. This CDR3 has 12 residues. V was pared by 7 bases and J by 7 bases, with 3 bases of the junction left unmatched. Germline V gene data show CDR1 as MNHNS and CDR2 as SASEGT. The CDR3 region has the DNA TGTGCCAGCACTCGACAGGGGAATGAGCAGTTCTTC. Amino acids: CASTRQGNEQFF.

This clonotype was seen once. The V and J genes are TRBV24-1 and TRBJ2-1; D assignment may be TRBD1 or TRBD2 (5 bases each). The CDR3 spans 15 residues. CDR1 is KGHDR, CDR2 SFDVKD, per germline. Trimming shortened V by 3 bases and J by 7 bases, and 15 bases separated the two germline ends. CDR3 region: CATSDAAGSWNEQFF. For the CDR3, the DNA is TGTGCCACCAGTGATGCTGCAGGGAGTTGGAATGAGCAGTTCTTC.

This clonotype was detected only once. This chain uses TRBV4-3 with TRBJ2-2; perhaps TRBD2 as D (7 bases). V lost 4 bases and J lost 4, with 13 bases in between. The CDR3 spans 15 residues. From germline, CDR1 is LGHNA and CDR2 YSLEER. The CDR3 region is CASSPWGGVTGELFF. CDR3 nucleotide sequence: TGCGCCAGCAGCCCTTGGGGGGGCGTCACCGGGGAGCTGTTTTTT.

The chain employs TRBV7-2 and TRBJ2-5, with 10 bases identical to TRBD1. Germline values: CDR1 SGHTA, CDR2 FQGNSA. J lost 4 bases, V lost 6 bases, and 5 bases had no gene match. CDR3 size: 14 residues. The CDR3 nucleotides read TGTGCCAGCAGTCGACAGGGGGCTGCAGAGACCCAGTACTTC. Translated, it gives CASSRQGAAETQYF.

The table lists this clonotype with a few counts. V is TRBV7-6 and J is TRBJ1-6; D remains ambiguous. The CDR3 loop spans 14 amino acids. Trimming took off 5 bases at V and 5 bases at J, with 10 bases between the two ends. Per the germline V gene, CDR1 is SGHVS and CDR2 is FNYEAQ. CDR3 loop: CASSDGSHNSPLHF. The CDR3 bases are TGTGCCAGCAGCGACGGGAGCCATAATTCACCCCTCCACTTT.

This chain uses TRBV6-2 or TRBV6-3 with TRBJ2-7; 7 nucleotides line up with TRBD1. CDR1 is MNHEY and CDR2 is SVGEGT in the germline V gene. CDR3 length: 14 amino acids. After removal of 7 bases from V and 1 base from J, the junction contained 7 bases not matched to a gene. The CDR3 protein is CASKRTGSSYEQYF. In DNA, the CDR3 is TGTGCCAGCAAAAGGACAGGTTCGTCCTACGAGCAGTACTTC.

V usage is TRBV7-9 and J usage is TRBJ2-2; 11 nucleotides line up with TRBD2. The length of the CDR3 is 17 residues. Unmatched junction bases numbered 9, after V lost 6 bases and J lost 3 bases. The germline gives CDR1 SEHNR, CDR2 FQNEAQ (reference sequence). As DNA, the CDR3 is TGTGCCAGCAGTACTAGCGGGGGCCAATCCTACACCGGGGAGCTGTTTTTT. Amino acids: CASSTSGGQSYTGELFF.

Only a few counts were recorded for this clonotype. The J gene is TRBJ2-4, the V gene TRBV7-9; no firm D call. Trimming pared 2 bases from V and 8 bases from J, leaving 10 bases between. This CDR3 is built from 13 residues. The germline gives CDR1 SEHNR, CDR2 FQNEAQ (reference sequence). The DNA for the CDR3 is TGTGCCAGCAGCTTACAAGGGTGGGACATTCAGTACTTC. As protein: CASSLQGWDIQYF.

The chain carries TRBV27 and TRBJ2-2; possibly TRBD2 for D (5 bases). Trimming left V 5 bases short and J 3 bases short, with 10 bases between. The CDR3 spans 14 residues. Germline CDR1 and CDR2: MNHEY and SMNVEV (reference sequence). This chain's CDR3 is CASSVDLYTGELFF. In DNA, the CDR3 is TGTGCCAGCAGTGTGGACTTATACACCGGGGAGCTGTTTTTT.

The chain uses TRBV7-9 and TRBJ1-4; 9 bases agree with TRBD1. Germline V gene lookup returns CDR1 SEHNR and CDR2 FQNEAQ (reference sequence). The CDR3 spans 14 residues. Trimming cost V 5 bases and J 7 bases; bases outside gene matches: 5. CDR3 in DNA: TGTGCCAGCAGCCTGGGACAGGGAATTGAAAAACTGTTTTTT. Translation: CASSLGQGIEKLFF.

This clonotype is a singleton in its sample. The CDR3: CASSQRGDYPYEQYF. CDR3 bases: TGTGCCAGCAGCCAGAGGGGGGACTACCCCTACGAGCAGTACTTC. The V call is TRBV7-2, the J call TRBJ2-7, with D tentatively TRBD2 (7 bases). This CDR3 comprises 15 residues. Trimming left V 5 bases short and J 2 bases short, with 16 bases between. CDR1 is SGHTA and CDR2 is FQGNSA in the germline V gene. The full variable domain, its missing parts supplied by reference TRBV7-2 and TRBJ2-7, is GAGVSQSPSNKVTEKGKDVELRCDPISGHTALYWYRQSLGQGLEFLIYFQGNSAPDKSGLPSDRFSAERTGGSVSTLTIQRTQQEDSAVYLCASSQRGDYPYEQYFGPGTRLTVT.

The J gene is TRBJ2-2, the V gene TRBV5-4; the match to TRBD1 covers 7 bases. The V segment lost 0 bases and the J segment 4 bases; nucleotides outside the gene matches: 0. The CDR3 has 14 amino acids. Germline assignment: CDR1 SGHNT and CDR2 YYREEE (reference sequence). CDR3 in DNA: TGTGCCAGCAGCTTGGACAGGGGCACCGGGGAGCTGTTTTTT. Residues: CASSLDRGTGELFF.

This rearrangement joins TRBV7-8 to TRBJ1-2; D unresolved. CDR3 length: 12 residues. V lost 1 base and J lost 8, with 8 bases in between. In germline, CDR1 is SGHVS, CDR2 FQNEAQ. The CDR3 bases are TGTGCCAGCAGCTTAGTCCATTCGGGCTACACCTTC. This gives the protein CASSLVHSGYTF.